This T cell receptor (beta chain) comes out of a study of cytomegalovirus exposure and HLA in healthy donors. In germline, CDR1 is SGHTS, CDR2 YDEGEE. The CDR3 totals 15 residues. Trimming left V 4 bases short and J 6 bases short, with 16 bases between. The PCR employed 60 Vbeta primers together with 13 Jbeta primers. How the authors handled the data: In a later analysis, 79 million or so unique TCR beta chains included roughly 11 million shared by two or more donors. TCRdb's copy holds only in-frame clones and misses some; the assay was immunoSEQ multiplex PCR. V, J and clone size are taken as reported in that table, and D and trimming were inferred from the DNA itself. The table has around 140,000 clones, about three fifths seen once.

The sequencing input was PBMCs. The clonotype originates from a male donor in good health and CMV-seronegative. The rearrangement links TRBV5-8 to TRBJ1-4, with D tentatively TRBD1 (5 bases). The CDR3 region is CASSPQGVQDEKLFF. The CDR3 DNA is TGTGCCAGCAGCCCCCAAGGGGTGCAGGATGAAAAACTGTTTTTT.